These 17 T cell receptor beta chains originate from one sample sequenced in a study of Graves' ophthalmopathy and Graves' hyperthyroidism. Scientists amplified the TCR beta CDR3 regions from RNA transcripts. The first-round RT-PCR employed HTBI primers together with the Qiagen OneStep RT-PCR kit. A multiplex PCR was then performed as the second round. Each CDR3 protein gets one entry after TCRdb re-called the multiplex PCR reads with MiXCR. The sample lists about 700,000 distinct CDR3 sequences; over 40% were seen once. Sequenced material: peripheral blood. The source of these receptors is an adult man with Graves' ophthalmopathy.

There are many counts of this clonotype. This rearrangement joins TRBV20-1 to TRBJ1-4, with D possibly being TRBD1 (6 bases). V dropped 2 bases and J dropped 8 bases, with 15 bases sitting between them. Germline-derived CDR1 and CDR2 are DFQATT and SNEGSKA (reference sequence). This CDR3 spans 14 amino acids. CDR3 coding DNA: TGCAGTGCTAGATCAGCAGGGGTGGGCGAAAAACTGTTTTTT. This translates into CSARSAGVGEKLFF.

This clonotype was seen only once. The CDR3 nucleotides are TGTGCCAGCAGTTTGGGGTCCGGGACAGGGACAACTGAAGCTTTCTTT. Amino acid sequence: CASSLGSGTGTTEAFF. V gene TRBV2 combines with J gene TRBJ1-1, with 9 nucleotides matching TRBD1. The V gene's germline CDR1 is SNHLY and CDR2 FYNNEI. The CDR3 covers 16 residues. V lost 5 bases, J lost 5 bases, and 12 bases stayed unmatched.

The chain couples TRBV6-5 to TRBJ2-5, with 8 bases fitting TRBD1. The ends lost 8 bases at V and 2 bases at J; junction bases unmatched: 7. Germline assignment: CDR1 MNHEY and CDR2 SVGAGI. There are 14 residues in the CDR3. The CDR3 loop is CASGAGTGQETQYF. CDR3 in DNA: TGTGCCAGCGGAGCCGGGACAGGACAAGAGACCCAGTACTTC.

The CDR3 DNA reads TGCAGCGCCCTGCTGGGGGGATCCACAGATACGCAGTATTTT. Translated: CSALLGGSTDTQYF. J is TRBJ2-3 and V is TRBV29-1; possibly TRBD2 for D (6 bases). V was shortened by 7 bases and J by 2 bases, with 16 bases between the two germline ends. CDR3 length equals 14 residues. Germline CDR1 SQVTM, CDR2 ANQGSEA.

CDR3 protein: CASSVGEGVYNSPLHF. The CDR3 DNA reads as TGTGCCAGCAGCGTAGGCGAGGGTGTCTATAATTCACCCCTCCACTTT. V and J are TRBV7-8 and TRBJ1-6; D not certain. V was cut by 5 bases and J by 3 bases, with 14 bases left in between. The germline V gene has CDR1 SGHVS and CDR2 FQNEAQ. The CDR3 has 16 amino acids.

This clonotype was observed many times. The J gene is TRBJ1-1, the V gene TRBV12-3 or TRBV12-4, with a tentative D call TRBD1 (6 bases). The CDR3 is made up of 13 amino acids. The V end lost 3 bases, the J end lost 7 bases, and 12 bases lay between the germline ends. CDR3 protein: CASSFSGASEAFF. CDR3 DNA: TGTGCCAGCAGTTTCTCGGGGGCGAGTGAAGCTTTCTTT.

J is TRBJ1-6 and V is TRBV3-1; TRBD1 matches at 7 bases. The germline V gene has CDR1 LGHDT and CDR2 YNNKEL (reference sequence). The CDR3 covers 15 residues. V shed 1 base, J shed 6 bases, and the junction held 3 bases outside the gene matches. Here the CDR3 DNA reads TGTGCCAGCAGCCAAGGGACAGGAATTAATTCACCCCTCCACTTT. Translating it yields CASSQGTGINSPLHF.

This clonotype has at least ten counts. This rearrangement joins TRBV16 to TRBJ1-5; the D is unclear. The CDR3 is 13 residues long. Germline V gene sequence: CDR1 KGHSY, CDR2 FQNENV. Trimming stripped 4 bases from V and 3 bases from J, with 7 bases between. CDR3 region: CASSPSPNQPQHF. CDR3 nucleotides: TGTGCCAGCAGCCCTAGCCCCAATCAGCCCCAGCATTTT.

A few counts support this clonotype. V gene TRBV2 combines with J gene TRBJ2-7; TRBD2 matches 12 bases. V was pared by 5 bases and J by 6 bases, with 11 bases of the junction left unmatched. The CDR3 has 16 amino acids. From germline, CDR1 is SNHLY and CDR2 FYNNEI. The CDR3, as DNA: TGTGCCAGCAGTTTAAGTTCTAGCGGGAGGGCGGGCGAGCAGTACTTC. Residues: CASSLSSSGRAGEQYF.

This clonotype was observed at least ten times. The V and J genes are TRBV15 and TRBJ1-1; D is ambiguous. The CDR3 sequence is 15 residues long. Trimming pared 9 bases from V and 0 bases from J, leaving 17 bases between. The V gene's germline CDR1 is LNHNV and CDR2 YYDKDF (reference sequence). The CDR3 reads CATKNPLRMNTEAFF. The CDR3 DNA is TGTGCCACTAAGAACCCTCTTAGGATGAACACTGAAGCTTTCTTT. The complete variable domain, with remaining parts taken from reference TRBV15 and TRBJ1-1, reads DAMVIQNPRYQVTQFGKPVTLSCSQTLNHNVMYWYQQKSSQAPKLLFHYYDKDFNNEADTPDNFQSRRPNTSFCFLDIRSPGLGDTAMYLCATKNPLRMNTEAFFGQGTRLTVV.

There are many counts of this clonotype. One end of the junction varies from germline; a read error may be responsible. The J gene is TRBJ2-2, the V gene TRBV7-7; either TRBD1 or TRBD2 may fit D (5 bases each). Germline CDR1 and CDR2: SSHAT and FNYEAQ (reference sequence). CDR3 size: 13 residues. DNA of the CDR3: TGTGCTAGCAGCGGTAGGGACGGCGGGGAGCTGTTTTTT. Its translation is CASSGRDGGELFF.

At least ten counts were recorded for this clonotype. The rearrangement links TRBV2 to TRBJ1-1; D is ambiguous. The CDR3 covers 14 residues. V dropped 8 bases and J dropped 1 base, with 14 bases sitting between them. The germline CDR1 and CDR2 sequences are SNHLY and FYNNEI. CDR3 sequence reads: CASCAREQNTEAFF. The DNA for the CDR3 is TGTGCCAGCTGCGCCAGAGAACAGAACACTGAAGCTTTCTTT.

This clonotype was observed once. This chain links TRBV29-1 with TRBJ2-5, with D possibly called TRBD1 or TRBD2 (6 bases each). The CDR3 is 14 amino acids. Germline CDR1 reads SQVTM; CDR2 reads ANQGSEA. Trimming cost V 4 bases and J 2 bases, with 14 bases left between them. The CDR3: CSVGKGGTQETQYF. The CDR3 DNA is TGCAGCGTTGGAAAGGGCGGGACACAAGAGACCCAGTACTTC.

This clonotype was recorded at least ten times. The V and J genes are TRBV7-2 and TRBJ2-7, with 10 positions matching TRBD2. This CDR3 comprises 14 residues. The trim removed 3 bases at V and 2 bases at J, leaving 1 base unmatched. Per the germline V gene, CDR1 is SGHTA and CDR2 is FQGNSA. The CDR3 protein is CASSFLAGAYEQYF. The CDR3 DNA sequence: TGTGCCAGCAGCTTCCTAGCGGGAGCCTACGAGCAGTACTTC.

The chain joins TRBV20-1 to TRBJ2-7; 10 bases fit TRBD2. The CDR3 has 15 residues. Losses at the gene ends were 2 bases for V and 2 bases for J; bases not matched to a gene: 6. Germline V lookup: CDR1 DFQATT, CDR2 SNEGSKA (reference sequence). In DNA form, the CDR3 reads TGCAGTGCTAGATCACTAGCGGGGATGACCTACGAGCAGTACTTC. This translates into CSARSLAGMTYEQYF.

V gene TRBV4-2 combines with J gene TRBJ2-7; 12 positions match TRBD2. Trimming removed 4 bases from V and 1 base from J; junction bases left unmatched: 5. CDR3 size: 16 residues. The germline CDR1 and CDR2 sequences are LGHNA and YNFKEQ. Here the CDR3 DNA reads TGTGCCAGCAGCCCGCCTAGCGGGGGGGTTTCCTACGAGCAGTACTTC. The encoded protein is CASSPPSGGVSYEQYF.

CDR3 nucleotide sequence: TGTGCCAGTAGTATCGGGGGTGGTCGCGCTCTGAACACTGAAGCTTTCTTT. Amino acid sequence: CASSIGGGRALNTEAFF. This chain uses TRBV19 with TRBJ1-1, with a possible D match to TRBD1 (5 bases). V was cut by 3 bases and J by 0 bases, with 17 bases left in between. Germline CDR1 and CDR2: LNHDA and SQIVND (reference sequence). The CDR3 extends over 17 amino acids.